One sample yielded the 18 T cell receptor beta chains listed below, sequenced in a study of blood T cell repertoires in COVID-19. Profiling relied on immunoSEQ multiplex PCR, and the TCRdb table lists in-frame clones only, not all of them. This table has about 130,000 clones, around 83% appearing once. Sequences were obtained from peripheral blood. Source of these receptors: a woman aged 45-60 years with acute or convalescent COVID-19.

The V and J genes are TRBV9 and TRBJ2-3; 7 bases map to TRBD2. V shed 0 bases and J 3 bases; nucleotides not matched to a gene: 13. The CDR3 consists of 18 residues. Germline V gives CDR1 SGDLS, CDR2 YYNGEE. This chain's CDR3 is CASSVASVNGGGTDTQYF. DNA of the CDR3: TGTGCCAGCAGCGTAGCTTCGGTAAACGGCGGGGGAACAGATACGCAGTATTTT.

V usage is TRBV7-8 and J usage is TRBJ1-5, with TRBD1 identical over 7 bases. Per germline, CDR1 SGHVS and CDR2 FQNEAQ. This CDR3 has 15 residues. V lost 5 bases and J lost 6; bases outside the gene matches: 10. The CDR3 sequence is CASSTRGQFGQPQHF. The CDR3 coding sequence is TGTGCCAGCAGCACTAGGGGACAGTTCGGTCAGCCCCAGCATTTT. Looking up the rest from reference TRBV7-8 and TRBJ1-5 gives the full variable domain: GAGVSQSPRYKVAKRGQDVALRCDPISGHVSLFWYQQALGQGPEFLTYFQNEAQLDKSGLPSDRFFAERPEGSVSTLKIQRTQQEDSAVYLCASSTRGQFGQPQHFGDGTRLSIL.

The CDR3 protein is CASSLGFGLAGPTDTQYF. CDR3 bases: TGTGCCAGCAGCTTGGGTTTCGGCCTAGCGGGGCCCACAGATACGCAGTATTTT. The chain is built from TRBV5-4 and TRBJ2-3; 9 nucleotides align to TRBD2. Trimming removed 0 bases from V and 2 bases from J; junction bases left unmatched: 10. The CDR3 loop spans 18 amino acids. The germline V gene encodes CDR1 SGHNT and CDR2 YYREEE (reference sequence).

The J gene is TRBJ2-7, the V gene TRBV7-2; 8 bases match TRBD1. Trimming cost V 5 bases and J 2 bases; bases outside gene matches: 8. Germline V gene lookup returns CDR1 SGHTA and CDR2 FQGNSA. The CDR3 runs 15 residues. The CDR3 DNA is TGTGCCAGCAGCCTATCCGGGACAGGACCCTACGAGCAGTACTTC. This encodes CASSLSGTGPYEQYF. Full variable domain (outside the CDR3, taken from reference TRBV7-2 and TRBJ2-7): GAGVSQSPSNKVTEKGKDVELRCDPISGHTALYWYRQSLGQGLEFLIYFQGNSAPDKSGLPSDRFSAERTGGSVSTLTIQRTQQEDSAVYLCASSLSGTGPYEQYFGPGTRLTVT.

In DNA form, the CDR3 reads TGTGCCAGTAGTATAGGTGCAGGGGGCTATGGCTACACCTTC. This sequence encodes CASSIGAGGYGYTF. The V and J genes are TRBV19 and TRBJ1-2, with 7 positions matching TRBD1. CDR1 is LNHDA and CDR2 is SQIVND in the germline V gene (reference sequence). The J segment lost 4 bases and the V segment lost 1 base, leaving 3 bases of the junction unmatched. This CDR3 region has 14 residues.

V usage is TRBV5-1 and J usage is TRBJ1-4; the D gene is possibly TRBD1 (5 bases). Germline loops: CDR1 SGHRS, CDR2 YFSETQ. This CDR3 has 14 amino acids. Trimming removed 2 bases at V and 5 bases at J, with 10 bases between. This CDR3 is CASSFDSANEKLFF. CDR3 sequence (DNA): TGCGCCAGCAGCTTTGACAGTGCGAATGAAAAACTGTTTTTT.

The J gene is TRBJ1-6, the V gene TRBV2; the match to TRBD1 covers 8 bases. The germline V gene has CDR1 SNHLY and CDR2 FYNNEI. The CDR3 is 15 amino acids. Trimming took 6 bases from V and 9 from J; bases not matched to a gene: 10. The chain's CDR3 is CASRDRQGRTSPLHF. CDR3 sequence (DNA): TGTGCCAGCAGGGATAGACAGGGGAGGACTTCACCCCTCCACTTT.

The CDR3 nucleotides read TGTGCCAGCAGCCAGGACAGGGTGGGAGGCTACACCTTC. Protein: CASSQDRVGGYTF. The chain uses TRBV28 and TRBJ1-2; 8 nucleotides align to TRBD1. V shed 6 bases, J shed 8 bases, and the junction held 8 bases outside the gene matches. Germline V lookup: CDR1 MDHEN, CDR2 SYDVKM. This CDR3 is built from 13 residues.

This rearrangement joins TRBV7-2 to TRBJ2-7, with 13 bases aligning to TRBD2. Germline values: CDR1 SGHTA, CDR2 FQGNSA. The CDR3 is made up of 16 amino acids. Trimming at V came to 5 bases and at J to 5 bases, leaving 9 bases not matched to a gene. The DNA for the CDR3 is TGTGCCAGCAGCCTACGACTAGCGGGGGGTACTAACGAGCAGTACTTC. It is translated as CASSLRLAGGTNEQYF.

This chain connects TRBV27 to TRBJ1-2, with TRBD1 as a possible D gene (5 bases). The CDR3 is 18 amino acids. Germline V lookup: CDR1 MNHEY, CDR2 SMNVEV (reference sequence). V lost 2 bases, J lost 7 bases, and 26 bases lay in between. DNA for the CDR3: TGTGCCAGCAGTTTAGGTGGGGCCGCGTATCTACGAAGTGGTGGCTACACCTTC. The encoded protein is CASSLGGAAYLRSGGYTF.

The chain links TRBV6-5 to TRBJ2-2; tentatively, D is TRBD2 (6 bases). This CDR3 has 15 amino acids. V was cut by 0 bases and J by 6 bases, with 11 bases left in between. Germline values: CDR1 MNHEY, CDR2 SVGAGI. The CDR3 region is CASSYSSGGSGELFF. CDR3 in DNA: TGTGCCAGCAGTTACTCGTCCGGGGGTTCCGGGGAGCTGTTTTTT.

The V gene is TRBV7-2, the J gene TRBJ2-2; TRBD2 is a possible D gene (6 bases). The germline gives CDR1 SGHTA, CDR2 FQGNSA. The CDR3 consists of 15 residues. V lost 5 bases, J lost 4 bases, and 14 bases lay in between. In nucleotides, the CDR3 is TGTGCCAGCAGCCTCTCGGACTATAGCACCGGGGAGCTGTTTTTT. Its translation is CASSLSDYSTGELFF.

The chain carries TRBV6-5 and TRBJ1-1; possibly TRBD1 for D (6 bases). The CDR3 length is 16 residues. V was clipped by 4 bases and J by 4 bases, with 19 bases between them. CDR1 MNHEY and CDR2 SVGAGI come from the germline V gene. CDR3 residues: CASSLDKNRVGTEAFF. Here the CDR3 DNA reads TGTGCCAGCAGTTTGGACAAGAACAGGGTTGGCACTGAAGCTTTCTTT.

This clone was seen once. The gene calls are TRBV4-1 and TRBJ2-7; TRBD2 agrees at 8 bases. After removal of 0 bases from V and 11 bases from J, the junction contained 9 bases not matched to a gene. Germline CDR1 and CDR2: MGHRA and YSYEKL. CDR3 length: 14 residues. CDR3 sequence: CASSQESESGGEYF. The CDR3 DNA is TGCGCCAGCAGCCAAGAAAGTGAGAGCGGGGGAGAGTACTTC.

The chain has TRBV4-1 and TRBJ1-1; D uncertain. CDR1 is MGHRA, CDR2 YSYEKL, per germline. Trimming took off 4 bases at V and 0 bases at J, with 12 bases between the two ends. This CDR3 is built from 15 residues. The CDR3 DNA follows: TGCGCCAGCAGCCTCGCCCGGAGCATGAACACTGAAGCTTTCTTT. Protein product: CASSLARSMNTEAFF.

J is TRBJ2-7 and V is TRBV6-5; D is perhaps TRBD1 (7 bases). Per germline, CDR1 MNHEY and CDR2 SVGAGI. The CDR3 contains 15 residues. V shed 7 bases and J shed 3 bases, with 19 bases lying between them. The CDR3, as DNA: TGTGCCAGCAATCGGGGGACAGCCTCCTTCTACGAGCAGTACTTC. Protein sequence: CASNRGTASFYEQYF.

V gene TRBV4-2 combines with J gene TRBJ1-1, with a possible D match to TRBD1 (6 bases). Trimming took 4 bases from V and 3 from J, leaving 12 bases between them. The CDR3 sequence is 14 residues long. Germline V gene data show CDR1 as LGHNA and CDR2 as YNFKEQ. The CDR3 region is CASSRAGEDTEAFF. The CDR3 nucleotides are TGTGCCAGCAGCCGAGCAGGGGAAGACACTGAAGCTTTCTTT.

The chain has TRBV5-1 and TRBJ2-3; D is possibly TRBD1 (6 bases). Trimming removed 1 base from V and 5 bases from J, with 17 bases in between. The CDR3 covers 16 residues. Germline loops: CDR1 SGHRS, CDR2 YFSETQ. CDR3 region: CASSLRTDRLGDTQYF. The CDR3 DNA sequence: TGCGCCAGCAGCTTGAGGACAGACAGGTTGGGAGATACGCAGTATTTT. The full variable domain, its missing parts supplied by reference TRBV5-1 and TRBJ2-3, is KAGVTQTPRYLIKTRGQQVTLSCSPISGHRSVSWYQQTPGQGLQFLFEYFSETQRNKGNFPGRFSGRQFSNSRSEMNVSTLELGDSALYLCASSLRTDRLGDTQYFGPGTRLTVL.